This T cell receptor (beta chain) was documented in a study of T cell repertoires in cytomegalovirus infection. CDR3 length equals 12 residues. Germline V lookup: CDR1 SGHKS, CDR2 YYEKEE (reference sequence). Trimming left V 1 base short and J 8 bases short, with 7 bases between. Study findings and constraints: In two of eight donors, the top clonotype was HLA-C-restricted CMV-specific.

This clonotype was picked up many times. Its antigen is unknown. TCRdb recomputed calls from the reads with MiXCR, one row per CDR3 protein. The data contain a few hundred thousand distinct CDR3 sequences, 17% of them seen just once; the ten biggest clones take up 12%. The gene calls are TRBV5-5 and TRBJ2-1; no clear D gene. The sample consisted of PBMCs. The source of this sequence is a human donor in good health (CMV status not recorded). Some clones in this sample may be carry-over from other donors' samples. The CDR3 is CASSLWSHEQFF. For the CDR3, the DNA is TGTGCCAGCAGCTTGTGGAGCCATGAGCAGTTCTTC.